The 9 T cell receptor beta chains in this list originate from one sample, sequenced in a study of cytomegalovirus exposure and HLA in healthy donors. With 60 Vbeta and 13 Jbeta primers, the PCR was carried out. The assay was immunoSEQ multiplex PCR, and TCRdb's table has in-frame clones only and misses some. The data contain under 200,000 clones, approximately 79% of them singletons. Sequencing was done on a sample of PBMCs. The origin of the receptors is a woman in her thirties or forties in good health and CMV-seronegative.

This chain connects TRBV5-1 to TRBJ2-6, with 8 bases aligning to TRBD1. J was trimmed by 2 bases and V by 1 base; bases with no gene match: 2. Germline loops: CDR1 SGHRS, CDR2 YFSETQ. This CDR3 contains 16 residues. The CDR3 DNA reads as TGCGCCAGCAGCTTGCAGGGGGCGCCTGGGGCCAACGTCCTGACTTTC. This gives the protein CASSLQGAPGANVLTF.

The rearrangement links TRBV25-1 to TRBJ2-1, with 7 bases lining up with TRBD1. Germline V gives CDR1 MGHDK, CDR2 SYGVNS. The CDR3 contains 15 residues. V lost 6 bases to trimming and J lost 4 bases; unmatched junction nucleotides: 9. The CDR3 is CASRAHGTAYNEQFF. For the CDR3, the DNA is TGTGCCAGCAGAGCGCACGGGACAGCTTACAATGAGCAGTTCTTC.

The chain joins TRBV4-2 to TRBJ1-1; TRBD1 agrees at 8 bases. V trimming: 1 base; J trimming: 1 base; junction bases outside the gene matches: 5. CDR1 is LGHNA, CDR2 YNFKEQ, per germline. CDR3 length: 16 amino acids. As DNA, the CDR3 is TGTGCCAGCAGCCAAGTCGCTGGGACAGGGAACACTGAAGCTTTCTTT. Its protein is CASSQVAGTGNTEAFF.

The V gene is TRBV10-1, the J gene TRBJ1-6, with D perhaps matching TRBD1 (5 bases). The germline gives CDR1 WNHNN, CDR2 SYGVQD (reference sequence). There are 14 residues in the CDR3. The V end was cut by 11 bases, the J end by 2 bases, with 13 bases between. CDR3 residues: CACKGMTYNSPLHF. The CDR3 DNA sequence: TGCGCCTGCAAGGGGATGACCTATAATTCACCCCTCCACTTT.

This chain uses TRBV6-5 with TRBJ2-5, with 9 bases lining up with TRBD1. The J call is uncertain, as TRBJ2-7 better fits the DNA end. Looked up from germline, CDR1 is MNHEY and CDR2 is SVGAGI. The CDR3 length is 16 residues. Here the CDR3 reads CASSYSPGQGLYEQYF. CDR3 DNA: TGTGCCAGCAGTTACTCGCCGGGACAGGGTCTCTACGAGCAGTACTTC.

This clone was counted a single time. The J gene is TRBJ1-5, the V gene TRBV30, with D tentatively TRBD1 (5 bases). Looked up from germline, CDR1 is GTSNPN and CDR2 is SVGIG (reference sequence). The CDR3 totals 16 residues. The V end lost 2 bases, the J end lost 2 bases, and 16 bases lay between the germline ends. CDR3 sequence (DNA): TGTGCCTGGAGTCCCAGGGCCCGATTCGGCAATCAGCCCCAGCATTTT. Translated, it gives CAWSPRARFGNQPQHF. Drawing the rest from reference TRBV30 and TRBJ1-5, the complete variable domain is SQTIHQWPATLVQPVGSPLSLECTVEGTSNPNLYWYRQAAGRGLQLLFYSVGIGQISSEVPQNLSASRPQDRQFILSSKKLLLSDSGFYLCAWSPRARFGNQPQHFGDGTRLSIL.

This chain uses TRBV12-5 with TRBJ1-1, with D unresolved. V shed 6 bases and J shed 3 bases, with 17 bases lying between them. The CDR3 covers 15 residues. Germline CDR1 and CDR2: LGHNT and FRNRAP. CDR3 region: CASGEAVGWHTEAFF. In DNA form, the CDR3 reads TGTGCTAGTGGAGAAGCGGTAGGGTGGCACACTGAAGCTTTCTTT.

This chain links TRBV13 with TRBJ1-2; D gene uncertain. Trimming left V 5 bases short and J 0 bases short, with 16 bases between. CDR1 is PRHDT and CDR2 is FYEKMQ in the germline V gene (reference sequence). The length of the CDR3 is 16 residues. This CDR3 is CASSRLEEFSNYGYTF. The CDR3 coding sequence is TGTGCCAGCAGCCGCCTTGAAGAGTTCTCTAACTATGGCTACACCTTC.

The rearrangement links TRBV5-6 to TRBJ1-1; 8 bases match TRBD1. The CDR3 is made up of 14 amino acids. The ends lost 4 bases at V and 3 bases at J; junction bases unmatched: 5. In germline, CDR1 is SGHDT, CDR2 YYEEEE. The CDR3 bases are TGTGCCAGCAGCATCGGACAGGGCGACACTGAAGCTTTCTTT. Translating gives CASSIGQGDTEAFF.